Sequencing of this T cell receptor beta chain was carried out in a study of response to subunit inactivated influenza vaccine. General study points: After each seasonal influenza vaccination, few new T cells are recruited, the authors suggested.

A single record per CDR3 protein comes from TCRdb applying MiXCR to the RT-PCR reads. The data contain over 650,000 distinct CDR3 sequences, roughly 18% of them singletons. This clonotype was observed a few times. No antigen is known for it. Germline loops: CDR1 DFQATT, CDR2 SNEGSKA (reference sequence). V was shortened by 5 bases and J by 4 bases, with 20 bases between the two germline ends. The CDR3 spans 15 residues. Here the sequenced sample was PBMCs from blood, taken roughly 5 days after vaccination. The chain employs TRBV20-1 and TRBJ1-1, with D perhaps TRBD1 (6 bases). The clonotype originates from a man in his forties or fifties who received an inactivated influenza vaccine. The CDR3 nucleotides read TGCAGTGCTCCTCGGGCGGGGGCGCTTATCACTGAAGCTTTCTTT. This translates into CSAPRAGALITEAFF.